This T cell receptor beta chain was captured in a study of blood T cell repertoires in COVID-19. Study context: Material from acute and convalescent COVID-19 was sourced from the United States, Italy and Spain.

TCRdb's copy holds only in-frame clones and misses some; the assay was immunoSEQ multiplex PCR. The sample records approximately 160,000 clones, under 90% being singletons. Germline CDR1 is SGHRS and CDR2 is YFSETQ. The CDR3 spans 13 residues. Trimming cost V 5 bases and J 7 bases, with 15 bases left between them. Cohort allocation depended upon clinical history that participants reported. Sequencing was carried out using PBMCs or T cells enriched from blood (not recorded which). V usage is TRBV5-1 and J usage is TRBJ1-2; D is unresolved. This TCR was recovered from a woman between 50 and 59 years old who had recovered from COVID-19. CDR3: CASSSGLEAGYTF. CDR3 in DNA: TGCGCCAGCAGTTCCGGGTTAGAAGCTGGCTACACCTTC.